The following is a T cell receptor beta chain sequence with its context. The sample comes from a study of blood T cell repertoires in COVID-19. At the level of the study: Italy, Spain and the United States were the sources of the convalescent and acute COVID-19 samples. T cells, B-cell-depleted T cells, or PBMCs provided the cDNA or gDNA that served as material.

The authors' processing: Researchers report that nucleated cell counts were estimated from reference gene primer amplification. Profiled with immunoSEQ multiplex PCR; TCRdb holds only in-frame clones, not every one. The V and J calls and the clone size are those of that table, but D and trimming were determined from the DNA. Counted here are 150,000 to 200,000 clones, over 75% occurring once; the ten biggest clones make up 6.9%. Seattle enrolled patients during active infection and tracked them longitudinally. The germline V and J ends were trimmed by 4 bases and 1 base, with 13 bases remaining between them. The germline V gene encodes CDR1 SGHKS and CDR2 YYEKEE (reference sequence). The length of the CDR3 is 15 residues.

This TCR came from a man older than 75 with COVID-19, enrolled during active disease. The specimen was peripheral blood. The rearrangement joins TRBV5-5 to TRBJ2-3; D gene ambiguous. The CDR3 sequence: CASSQQSLRTDTQYF. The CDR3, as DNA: TGTGCCAGCAGCCAACAGAGTCTACGCACAGATACGCAGTATTTT.